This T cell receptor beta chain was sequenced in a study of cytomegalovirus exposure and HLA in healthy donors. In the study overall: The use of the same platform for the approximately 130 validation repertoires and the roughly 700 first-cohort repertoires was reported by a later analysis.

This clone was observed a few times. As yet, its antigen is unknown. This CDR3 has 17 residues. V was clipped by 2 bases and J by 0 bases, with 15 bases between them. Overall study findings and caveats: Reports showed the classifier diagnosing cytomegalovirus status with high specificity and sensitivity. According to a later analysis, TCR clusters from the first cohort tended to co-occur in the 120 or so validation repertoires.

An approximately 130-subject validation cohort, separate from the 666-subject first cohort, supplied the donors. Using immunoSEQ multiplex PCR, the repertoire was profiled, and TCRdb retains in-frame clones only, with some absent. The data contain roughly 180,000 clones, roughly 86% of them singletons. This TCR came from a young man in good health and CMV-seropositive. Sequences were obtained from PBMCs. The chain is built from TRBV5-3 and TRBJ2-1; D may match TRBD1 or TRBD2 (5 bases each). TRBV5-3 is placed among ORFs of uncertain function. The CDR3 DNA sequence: TGTGCCAGAAGCTTACCACCGGGACCTAGCTCCTACAATGAGCAGTTCTTC. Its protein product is CARSLPPGPSSYNEQFF.